This T cell receptor (beta chain) was sequenced for a study of CD8+ T cells in alopecia areata. Overall study: Those patients who were treated received oral tofacitinib, which was given at 5 to 10 mg twice daily for moderate-to-severe alopecia areata. Tofacitinib was given for 6 to 18 months, then stopped for 6 months. Overall study results and limits: Sequence data from scalp samples additionally include resident alphabeta T cells of normal skin. The study found higher clonality in lesional than normal scalp, especially in alopecia totalis/universalis.

This clone was recorded a few times. Its antigen remains unidentified. Extracted from the samples, RNA was reverse transcribed into cDNA to serve as the sequencing template. The repertoire was sequenced with immunoSEQ multiplex PCR; TCRdb's copy has only in-frame clones and lacks some. The sample shows hundreds of thousands of clones, about 53% of them seen only once. The sequences come from CD4+ T cells sorted from blood, collected at week 0. The TCR was taken from a human donor with alopecia areata.

For the CDR3, the DNA is TGTGCCACGGGACAGGGTATAGGGTATGGCTACACCTTC. Amino acids: CATGQGIGYGYTF. V and J are TRBV15 and TRBJ1-2; 9 nucleotides match TRBD1. This CDR3 is 13 amino acids long. Trimming removed 9 bases from V and 5 bases from J; junction bases left unmatched: 7. The germline CDR1 and CDR2 sequences are LNHNV and YYDKDF (reference sequence).